This passage covers 13 T cell receptor beta chains from one sample sequenced in a study of T-cell reconstitution after alpha-beta-depleted transplantation in children. As it was prepared, the TCRbeta library received unique molecular identifiers. TCRdb reprocessed the PCR reads via MiXCR and lists one record per CDR3 protein. Counted here are about 72,000 distinct CDR3 sequences, about 7.3% occurring once; the ten biggest clones make up over 2.5%. The sequencing here drew on PBMCs from the stem cell graft donor, taken from the stem cell graft. The receptors derive from a human donor who donated a stem cell graft to a child with acute lymphoblastic leukemia.

There are many counts of this clonotype. For the CDR3, the DNA is TGTGCCAGTAGGGACACGAGCTCCTACAATGAGCAGTTCTTC. Amino acid sequence: CASRDTSSYNEQFF. The rearrangement uses TRBV19 and TRBJ2-1; perhaps TRBD1 as D (5 bases). This CDR3 is 14 amino acids long. Germline CDR1 is LNHDA and CDR2 is SQIVND (reference sequence). Trimming shortened V by 6 bases and J by 0 bases, and 9 bases separated the two germline ends.

This clonotype has ten or more counts. The V gene is TRBV7-6, the J gene TRBJ2-7, with 10 bases matching TRBD1. Germline V gene data show CDR1 as SGHVS and CDR2 as FNYEAQ. J gave up 6 bases and V 2 bases, and 7 bases lay outside the gene matches. The CDR3 contains 15 residues. The CDR3 nucleotides are TGTGCCAGCAGCTTAAGGGGGACAGGGGACGTCGAGCAGTACTTC. Translation gives CASSLRGTGDVEQYF.

The chain recombines TRBV4-1 with TRBJ1-5, with a tentative D call TRBD1 (5 bases). CDR3 size: 15 residues. Trimming shortened V by 0 bases and J by 4 bases, and 10 bases separated the two germline ends. Per germline, CDR1 MGHRA and CDR2 YSYEKL. Written as DNA, the CDR3 is TGCGCCAGCAGCCAAGAGTGGGCAGGGAATCAGCCCCAGCATTTT. As protein: CASSQEWAGNQPQHF.

This clonotype was counted many times. Relative to the germline gene, one junction end is altered; a read error may explain this. The chain recombines TRBV7-9 with TRBJ2-7, with D possibly being TRBD2 (5 bases). The germline V gene encodes CDR1 SEHNR and CDR2 FQNEAQ (reference sequence). The CDR3 has 15 residues. CDR3 coding DNA: TGTGCCATCAGCGGTCTAGCCGGAGATTCCTACGAGCAGTACTTC. It yields the protein CAISGLAGDSYEQYF.

This chain connects TRBV6-1 to TRBJ2-3, with 7 bases identical to TRBD2. CDR1 and CDR2 from the germline V gene are MNHNS and SASEGT. The CDR3 has 15 amino acids. J was trimmed by 0 bases and V by 6 bases; bases with no gene match: 6. The CDR3 nucleotides read TGTGCCAGCAGAGCCGGGGGGAGAAGCACAGATACGCAGTATTTT. The encoded protein is CASRAGGRSTDTQYF.

The sample holds many counts of this clonotype. V is TRBV7-9 and J is TRBJ2-7; D remains unclear. Per germline, CDR1 SEHNR and CDR2 FQNEAQ (reference sequence). CDR3 size: 14 residues. The V end lost 5 bases, the J end lost 1 base, and 12 bases lay between the germline ends. The chain's CDR3 is CASSTPAESYEQYF. CDR3 sequence (DNA): TGTGCCAGCAGCACCCCGGCGGAATCCTACGAGCAGTACTTC. Looking up the rest from reference TRBV7-9 and TRBJ2-7 gives the full variable domain: DTGVSQNPRHKITKRGQNVTFRCDPISEHNRLYWYRQTLGQGPEFLTYFQNEAQLEKSRLLSDRFSAERPKGSFSTLEIQRTEQGDSAMYLCASSTPAESYEQYFGPGTRLTVT.

The sample holds many counts of this clonotype. The V call is TRBV5-1, the J call TRBJ2-5; tentative D call: TRBD2 (6 bases). CDR3 length equals 15 residues. Trimming left V 4 bases short and J 5 bases short, with 18 bases between. Germline V gene lookup returns CDR1 SGHRS and CDR2 YFSETQ. CDR3 protein: CASSPASSGVETQYF. In DNA, the CDR3 is TGCGCCAGCAGCCCGGCATCGTCGGGGGTGGAGACCCAGTACTTC. The variable domain in full, completed from reference TRBV5-1 and TRBJ2-5, reads KAGVTQTPRYLIKTRGQQVTLSCSPISGHRSVSWYQQTPGQGLQFLFEYFSETQRNKGNFPGRFSGRQFSNSRSEMNVSTLELGDSALYLCASSPASSGVETQYFGPGTRLLVL.

This clonotype was seen repeatedly, ten times or more. V usage is TRBV4-1 and J usage is TRBJ1-6, with 7 bases aligning to TRBD1. The CDR3 covers 15 residues. V lost 4 bases to trimming and J lost 10 bases; unmatched junction nucleotides: 10. CDR1 is MGHRA and CDR2 is YSYEKL in the germline V gene. The CDR3 DNA reads as TGCGCCAGCAGCCCAGGGGAGGGGGCAGAGTCACCCCTCCACTTT. Translating gives CASSPGEGAESPLHF.

The chain uses TRBV5-1 and TRBJ1-3; unclear D gene. V was trimmed by 1 base and J by 3 bases, leaving 14 bases between them. Germline CDR1 reads SGHRS; CDR2 reads YFSETQ. This CDR3 comprises 16 residues. CDR3 in amino acids: CASSLSAGVGGNTIYF. CDR3 nucleotide sequence: TGCGCCAGCAGCTTGTCGGCAGGCGTCGGTGGAAACACCATATATTTT.

The chain is built from TRBV4-1 and TRBJ2-6; D remains ambiguous. Germline V gene lookup returns CDR1 MGHRA and CDR2 YSYEKL. V lost 4 bases, J lost 1 base, and 11 bases lay in between. CDR3 length equals 16 residues. CDR3 sequence (DNA): TGCGCCAGCAGCCTCGGACGAAGATCTGGGGCCAACGTCCTGACTTTC. Its translation: CASSLGRRSGANVLTF.

This clonotype was detected ten times or more. The chain couples TRBV5-1 to TRBJ2-1; perhaps TRBD2 as D (5 bases). The CDR3 is 15 residues long. From germline, CDR1 is SGHRS and CDR2 YFSETQ. Trimming cost V 6 bases and J 0 bases, with 13 bases left between them. The CDR3 protein is CASIPDSSSYNEQFF. In DNA form, the CDR3 reads TGCGCCAGCATTCCGGACTCGAGCTCCTACAATGAGCAGTTCTTC.

This clonotype has at least ten counts. This rearrangement joins TRBV5-1 to TRBJ2-3; D is unresolved. CDR1 and CDR2 (germline): SGHRS, YFSETQ. The CDR3 is 14 residues long. The germline V and J ends were trimmed by 2 bases and 0 bases, with 7 bases remaining between them. In DNA form, the CDR3 reads TGCGCCAGCAGCTTATTGGAGAGCACAGATACGCAGTATTTT. Encoded protein: CASSLLESTDTQYF.

This clonotype was counted between two and nine times. V is TRBV15 and J is TRBJ2-7; perhaps D is TRBD1 or TRBD2 (5 bases each). There are 15 residues in the CDR3. Germline V gene lookup returns CDR1 LNHNV and CDR2 YYDKDF (reference sequence). V lost 5 bases and J lost 9, with 23 bases in between. The CDR3 here is CATSPTGTVTSWQYF. The CDR3 DNA reads as TGTGCCACCAGCCCTACTGGGACGGTAACCTCGTGGCAGTACTTC.